These 2 T cell receptor beta chains were sequenced from one sample in a study of naive and memory T cell subsets. Overall study results and limits: Possibly reflecting memory cells re-expressing CD45RA, a few larger clonotypes occurred in naive repertoires, especially CD8.

Their cognate antigens are unknown. The beta constant-region primer was an equimolar mix of two oligonucleotides covering TRBC1 and TRBC2. Four rounds of PCR amplified the ligated cDNA using nested alpha and beta constant-region primers plus SP2. MiXCR, applied by TCRdb to the UMI-ligation and nested PCR reads, yields one record per CDR3 protein. The sample has over 110,000 distinct CDR3 sequences, around 21% seen once. The sample comprised naive CD8+ T cells from blood. Receptors originate from a human donor in good health.

This clonotype was counted a few times. CDR3 in amino acids: CSVEDRGGAYEQYF. In nucleotides, the CDR3 is TGCAGCGTTGAAGATCGGGGGGGCGCCTACGAGCAGTACTTC. The gene calls are TRBV29-1 and TRBJ2-7; 8 nucleotides agree with TRBD2. V lost 0 bases to trimming and J lost 2 bases; unmatched junction nucleotides: 3. Germline assignment: CDR1 SQVTM and CDR2 ANQGSEA. The CDR3 is made up of 14 amino acids.

This clonotype came up a few times. The chain carries TRBV29-1 and TRBJ2-1; D gene unclear. This CDR3 spans 11 amino acids. The germline V and J ends were trimmed by 5 bases and 0 bases, with 2 bases remaining between them. Germline V lookup: CDR1 SQVTM, CDR2 ANQGSEA. This CDR3 reads CSVYSYNEQFF. CDR3 sequence (DNA): TGCAGCGTTTACTCCTACAATGAGCAGTTCTTC.